The sequence of this T cell receptor (beta chain) was determined in a study of blood T cell repertoires in COVID-19. Overall study: The origin of the acute and convalescent COVID-19 samples was the United States, Italy and Spain. T cells, B-cell-depleted T cells, or PBMCs supplied cDNA or gDNA.

Patients of the Seattle cohort, enrolled during active infection, were followed longitudinally. The method was immunoSEQ multiplex PCR; TCRdb's version includes in-frame clones alone and lacks a portion of them. The sample comprises approximately 200,000 clones, roughly 94% of which are singletons, and 0.76% rests with the top ten. Sequencing was done on a sample of peripheral blood. The clonotype comes from a man younger than 40 with COVID-19, enrolled during active disease.

The CDR3 spells CASSPTGEQPQHF. The CDR3 DNA is TGTGCCAGTAGCCCGACAGGGGAACAGCCCCAGCATTTT. The V call is TRBV19, the J call TRBJ1-5; 8 nucleotides agree with TRBD1. The CDR3 contains 13 residues. In germline, CDR1 is LNHDA, CDR2 SQIVND (reference sequence). Unmatched junction bases numbered 5, after V lost 6 bases and J lost 7 bases.